This T cell receptor beta chain was identified during a study of T cells in narcolepsy. The trim removed 4 bases at V and 4 bases at J, leaving 2 bases unmatched. The V gene's germline CDR1 is SNHLY and CDR2 FYNNEI. CDR3 size: 13 residues. As regards this clone: This sample also contains other DNA sequences that code for the same CDR3.

The data were produced by immunoSEQ multiplex PCR, yet TCRdb's version contains in-frame clones alone and is incomplete. The table lists about 34,000 clones, about 77% of them singletons, with over 0.95% in the top ten. This TCR derives from a human donor with narcolepsy. Source material: CD45RA- memory CD4+ T cells from PBMCs. The genes are TRBV2 and TRBJ2-5; 8 nucleotides align to TRBD1. Here the CDR3 DNA reads TGTGCCAGCAGTGGGGACAGGACAGAGACCCAGTACTTC. Translation gives CASSGDRTETQYF.